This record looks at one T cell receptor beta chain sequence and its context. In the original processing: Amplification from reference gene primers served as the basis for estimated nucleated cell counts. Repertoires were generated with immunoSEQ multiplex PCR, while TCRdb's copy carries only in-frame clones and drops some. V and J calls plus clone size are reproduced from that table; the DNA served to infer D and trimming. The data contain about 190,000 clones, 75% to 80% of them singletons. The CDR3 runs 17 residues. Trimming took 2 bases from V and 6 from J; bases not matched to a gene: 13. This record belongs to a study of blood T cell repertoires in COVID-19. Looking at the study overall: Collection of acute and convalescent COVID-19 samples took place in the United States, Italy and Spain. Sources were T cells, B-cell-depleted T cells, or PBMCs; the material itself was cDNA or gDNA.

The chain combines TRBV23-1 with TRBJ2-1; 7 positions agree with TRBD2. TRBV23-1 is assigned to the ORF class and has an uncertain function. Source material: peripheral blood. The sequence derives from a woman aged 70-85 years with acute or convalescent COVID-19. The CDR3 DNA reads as TGCGCCAGCAGTCAACCTGAGCGGGGTCAGGGTCCCAATGAGCAGTTCTTC. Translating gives CASSQPERGQGPNEQFF.